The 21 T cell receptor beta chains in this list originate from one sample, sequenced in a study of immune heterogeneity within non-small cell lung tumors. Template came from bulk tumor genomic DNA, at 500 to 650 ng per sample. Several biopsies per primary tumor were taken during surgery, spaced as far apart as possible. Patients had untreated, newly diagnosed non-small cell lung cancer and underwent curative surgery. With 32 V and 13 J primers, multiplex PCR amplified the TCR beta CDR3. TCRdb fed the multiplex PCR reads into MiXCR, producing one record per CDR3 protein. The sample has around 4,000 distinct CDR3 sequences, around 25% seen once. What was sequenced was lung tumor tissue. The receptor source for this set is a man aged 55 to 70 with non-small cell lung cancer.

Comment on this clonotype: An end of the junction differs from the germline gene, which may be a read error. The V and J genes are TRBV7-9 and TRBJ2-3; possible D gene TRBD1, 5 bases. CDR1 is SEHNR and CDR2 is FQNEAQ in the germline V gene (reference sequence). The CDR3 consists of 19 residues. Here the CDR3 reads CASILTPVVFSRGTDTQYF. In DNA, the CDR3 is TGTGCCAGCATCTTAACGCCCGTAGTATTTAGCAGGGGCACAGATACGCAGTATTTT. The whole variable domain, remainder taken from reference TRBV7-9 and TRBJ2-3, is DTGVSQNPRHKITKRGQNVTFRCDPISEHNRLYWYRQTLGQGPEFLTYFQNEAQLEKSRLLSDRFSAERPKGSFSTLEIQRTEQGDSAMYLCASILTPVVFSRGTDTQYFGPGTRLTVL.

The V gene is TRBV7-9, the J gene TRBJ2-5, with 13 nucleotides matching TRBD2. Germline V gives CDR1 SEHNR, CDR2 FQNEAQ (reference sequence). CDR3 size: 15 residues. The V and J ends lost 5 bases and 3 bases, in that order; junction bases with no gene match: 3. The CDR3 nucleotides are TGTGCCAGCAGCCCCGGACTAGCGGGAGAAGAGACCCAGTACTTC. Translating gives CASSPGLAGEETQYF.

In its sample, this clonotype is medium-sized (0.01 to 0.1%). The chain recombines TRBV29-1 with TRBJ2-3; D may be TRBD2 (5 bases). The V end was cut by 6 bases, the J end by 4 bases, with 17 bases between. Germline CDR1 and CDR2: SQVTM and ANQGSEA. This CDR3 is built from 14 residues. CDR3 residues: CSVSYGGSPDTQYF. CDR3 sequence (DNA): TGCAGCGTATCCTATGGTGGGAGCCCAGATACGCAGTATTTT.

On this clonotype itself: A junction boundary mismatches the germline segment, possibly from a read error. CDR3 sequence (DNA): TGTACCAGCAGCGTCGCAGGGGAGGGCGTAAATGAAAAACTGTTTTTT. It yields the protein CTSSVAGEGVNEKLFF. This chain uses TRBV9 with TRBJ1-4; weak D call: TRBD1 (6 bases). In germline, CDR1 is SGDLS, CDR2 YYNGEE. The CDR3 is 16 amino acids.

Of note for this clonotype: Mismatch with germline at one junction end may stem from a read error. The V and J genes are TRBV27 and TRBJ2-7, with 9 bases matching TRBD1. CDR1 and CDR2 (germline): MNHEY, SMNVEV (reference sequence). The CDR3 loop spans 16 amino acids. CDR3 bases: TGTGCCAGCAGTCCCGGGACAGGGAGGAGCTCCCACGAGCAGTACTTC. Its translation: CASSPGTGRSSHEQYF.

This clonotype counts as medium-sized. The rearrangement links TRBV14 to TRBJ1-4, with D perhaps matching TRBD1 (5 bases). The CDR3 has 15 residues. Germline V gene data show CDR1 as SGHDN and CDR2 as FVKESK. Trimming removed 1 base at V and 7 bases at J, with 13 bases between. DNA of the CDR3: TGTGCCAGCAGCCAAGGGAGGACAAGGGGTGAAAAACTGTTTTTT. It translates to CASSQGRTRGEKLFF.

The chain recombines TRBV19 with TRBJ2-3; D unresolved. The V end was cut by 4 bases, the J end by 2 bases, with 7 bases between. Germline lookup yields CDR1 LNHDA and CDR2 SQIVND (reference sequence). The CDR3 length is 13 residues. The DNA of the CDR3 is TGTGCCAGTAGTAAAGGGATCACAGATACGCAGTATTTT. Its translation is CASSKGITDTQYF.

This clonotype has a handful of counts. CDR3 sequence reads: CASSVNRETYEQYF. Written as DNA, the CDR3 is TGTGCCAGCAGTGTTAATAGGGAAACCTACGAGCAGTACTTC. The V call is TRBV6-2 or TRBV6-3, the J call TRBJ2-7; no reliable D call. The V and J ends lost 5 bases and 2 bases respectively, with 13 bases between them. This CDR3 has 14 amino acids. The germline V gene encodes CDR1 MNHEY and CDR2 SVGEGT.

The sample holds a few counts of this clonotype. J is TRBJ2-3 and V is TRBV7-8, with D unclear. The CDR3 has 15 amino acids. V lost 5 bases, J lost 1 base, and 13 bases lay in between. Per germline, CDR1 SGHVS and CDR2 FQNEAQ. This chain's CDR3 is CASSLRALRTDTQYF. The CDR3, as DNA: TGTGCCAGCAGCCTCCGGGCCCTCCGCACAGATACGCAGTATTTT.

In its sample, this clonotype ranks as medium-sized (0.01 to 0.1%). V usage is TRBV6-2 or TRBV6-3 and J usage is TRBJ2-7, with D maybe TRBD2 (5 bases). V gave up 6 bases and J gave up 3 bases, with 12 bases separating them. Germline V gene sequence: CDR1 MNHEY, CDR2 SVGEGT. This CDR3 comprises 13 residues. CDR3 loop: CASREHGNYEQYF. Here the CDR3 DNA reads TGTGCCAGCAGAGAACACGGGAACTACGAGCAGTACTTC.

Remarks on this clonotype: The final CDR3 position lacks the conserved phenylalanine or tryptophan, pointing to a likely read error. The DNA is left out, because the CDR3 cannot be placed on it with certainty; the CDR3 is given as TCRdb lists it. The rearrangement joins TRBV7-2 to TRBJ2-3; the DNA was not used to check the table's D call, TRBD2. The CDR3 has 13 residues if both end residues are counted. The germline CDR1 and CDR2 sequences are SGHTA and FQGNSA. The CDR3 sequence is CASSSRREQYFGP.

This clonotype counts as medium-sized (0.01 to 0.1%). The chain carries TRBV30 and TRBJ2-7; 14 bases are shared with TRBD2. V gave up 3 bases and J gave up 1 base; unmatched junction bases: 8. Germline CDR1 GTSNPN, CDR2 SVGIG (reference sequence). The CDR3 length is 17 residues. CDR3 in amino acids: CAWSPFGLAGGSYEQYF. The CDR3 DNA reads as TGTGCCTGGAGCCCGTTCGGACTAGCGGGAGGTTCCTACGAGCAGTACTTC.

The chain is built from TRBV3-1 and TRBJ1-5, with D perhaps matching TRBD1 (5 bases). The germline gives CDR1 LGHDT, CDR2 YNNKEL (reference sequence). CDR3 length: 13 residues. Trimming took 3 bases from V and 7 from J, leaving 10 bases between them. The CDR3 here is CASSQRGWQPQHF. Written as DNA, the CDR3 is TGTGCCAGCAGCCAGAGGGGCTGGCAGCCCCAGCATTTT.

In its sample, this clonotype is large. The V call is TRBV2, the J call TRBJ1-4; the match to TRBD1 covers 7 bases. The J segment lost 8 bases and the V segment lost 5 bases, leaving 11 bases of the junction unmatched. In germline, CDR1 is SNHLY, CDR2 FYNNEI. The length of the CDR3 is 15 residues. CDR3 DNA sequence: TGTGCCAGCAGTTCAGACAGGGCGGGGAGAGAAAAACTGTTTTTT. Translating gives CASSSDRAGREKLFF.

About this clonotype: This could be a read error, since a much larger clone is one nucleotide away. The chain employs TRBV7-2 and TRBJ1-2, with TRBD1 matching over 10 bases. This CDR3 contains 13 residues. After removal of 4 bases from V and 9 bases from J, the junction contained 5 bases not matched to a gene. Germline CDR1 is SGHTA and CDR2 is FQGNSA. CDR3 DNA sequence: TGTGCCAGCAGCTCCGGGACAGGGGATTGCTACACCTTC. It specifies CASSSGTGDCYTF.

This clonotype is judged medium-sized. The CDR3 nucleotides read TGTGCCAGCAGAGGACTAGGGGGAGGCAATGAGCAGTTCTTC. Translating it yields CASRGLGGGNEQFF. J is TRBJ2-1 and V is TRBV14, with D tentatively TRBD2 (7 bases). The V and J ends lost 6 bases and 6 bases respectively, with 15 bases between them. The CDR3 covers 14 residues. The V gene's germline CDR1 is SGHDN and CDR2 FVKESK.

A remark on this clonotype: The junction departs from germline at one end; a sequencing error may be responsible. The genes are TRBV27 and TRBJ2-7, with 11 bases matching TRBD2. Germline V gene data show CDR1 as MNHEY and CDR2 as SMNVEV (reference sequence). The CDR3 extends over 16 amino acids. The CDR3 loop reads CASSARLAGPSHEQYF. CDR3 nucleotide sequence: TGTGCCAGCAGTGCTAGACTAGCGGGACCCTCCCACGAGCAGTACTTC.

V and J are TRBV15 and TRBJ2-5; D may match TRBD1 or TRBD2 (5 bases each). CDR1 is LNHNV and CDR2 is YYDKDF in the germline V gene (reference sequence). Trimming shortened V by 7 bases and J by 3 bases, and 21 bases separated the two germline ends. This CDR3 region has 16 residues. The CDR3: CATTSHLSGPEETQYF. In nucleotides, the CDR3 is TGTGCCACCACTAGTCACCTTTCGGGACCGGAAGAGACCCAGTACTTC.

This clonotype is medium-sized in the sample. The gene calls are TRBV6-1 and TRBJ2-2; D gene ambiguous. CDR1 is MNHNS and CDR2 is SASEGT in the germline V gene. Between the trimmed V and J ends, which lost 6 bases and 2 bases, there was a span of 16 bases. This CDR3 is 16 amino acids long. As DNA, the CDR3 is TGTGCCAGCAGACCTTATTCCGGAGTCAACACCGGGGAGCTGTTTTTT. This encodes CASRPYSGVNTGELFF.

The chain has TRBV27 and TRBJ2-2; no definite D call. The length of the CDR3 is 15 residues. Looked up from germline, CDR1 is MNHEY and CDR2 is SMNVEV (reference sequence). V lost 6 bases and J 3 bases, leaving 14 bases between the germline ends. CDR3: CASRRTETHTGELFF. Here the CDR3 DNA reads TGTGCCAGCAGGAGAACCGAGACCCACACCGGGGAGCTGTTTTTT.

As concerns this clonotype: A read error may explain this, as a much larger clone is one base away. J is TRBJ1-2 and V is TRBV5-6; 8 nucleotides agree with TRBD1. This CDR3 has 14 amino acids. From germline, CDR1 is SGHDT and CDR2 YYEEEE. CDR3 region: CASSLVGQDYGHTF. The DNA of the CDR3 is TGTGCCAGCAGCTTGGTGGGACAGGACTATGGCCACACCTTC.